This T cell receptor beta chain was profiled in a study of T cell changes during pregnancy in multiple sclerosis. V lost 5 bases to trimming and J lost 3 bases, with 17 bases between them. Germline V gene data show CDR1 as SGHTA and CDR2 as FQGNSA. The CDR3 has 15 amino acids. Sequencing used immunoSEQ multiplex PCR; TCRdb keeps in-frame clones, though not all of them. The table records under 60,000 clones, approximately 90% of them present only once. This rearrangement joins TRBV7-2 to TRBJ2-7; D possibly corresponds to TRBD2 (5 bases). The clonotype originates from a female donor with multiple sclerosis, enrolled in a pregnancy study. The sample was CD4+ T cells from peripheral blood mononuclear cells, taken after pregnancy. CDR3 nucleotide sequence: TGTGCCAGCAGCGTAGGAGGCGGCCTTCACTACGAGCAGTACTTC. It yields the protein CASSVGGGLHYEQYF. Filled out from reference TRBV7-2 and TRBJ2-7, the complete variable domain reads GAGVSQSPSNKVTEKGKDVELRCDPISGHTALYWYRQSLGQGLEFLIYFQGNSAPDKSGLPSDRFSAERTGGSVSTLTIQRTQQEDSAVYLCASSVGGGLHYEQYFGPGTRLTVT.